This TCR beta chain was identified during a study of cytomegalovirus exposure and HLA in healthy donors. Study summary: As released early, the data held 65 million to 90 million unique TCRs from HLA-typed donors. Study-level findings and limits: It was likely that a cluster of highly shared sequence variants was a sequencing artifact. Fewer N-insertions (relative to the approximately 700-donor mean) were reportedly seen in an Asian-associated ancestry cluster in a later analysis.

The PCR made use of 60 Vbeta and 13 Jbeta primers. Sequencing used immunoSEQ multiplex PCR; TCRdb keeps in-frame clones, though not all of them. This table holds approximately 90,000 clones, around 77% found once. As concerns this clone: Its antigen is still unknown.

The CDR3 contains 17 residues. Looked up from germline, CDR1 is SGHRS and CDR2 is YFSETQ. Trimming took 6 bases from V and 0 from J, leaving 20 bases between them. J is TRBJ2-3 and V is TRBV5-1, with a possible D match to TRBD1 (5 bases). The sequencing sample was made of PBMCs. The TCR originated in a young man in good health and CMV-seronegative. The CDR3 region is CASNTQADSPSTDTQYF. The CDR3 DNA is TGCGCCAGCAATACCCAGGCTGACAGCCCTAGCACAGATACGCAGTATTTT.